In its sample, the clone carrying this T cell receptor (beta chain) was seen a few times. In the authors' methods: Reference gene primers were amplified, and this amplification served to estimate nucleated cell counts. Some clones are missing from TCRdb's copy, which holds only in-frame ones; the method was immunoSEQ multiplex PCR. V, J and clone size are those of that table, while D and trimming were read from the DNA. Among about 120,000 clones, 85% were seen once, and the ten largest hold about a tenth. The record originates from a study of blood T cell repertoires in COVID-19. Across the study: Whether acute or convalescent, the COVID-19 samples came from the United States, Italy and Spain. Sources were T cells, B-cell-depleted T cells, or PBMCs; the material itself was cDNA or gDNA.

The CDR3 has 15 amino acids. J was trimmed by 7 bases and V by 5 bases; bases with no gene match: 8. The germline V gene has CDR1 KGHSH and CDR2 LQKENI. The V and J genes are TRBV18 and TRBJ1-2; the match to TRBD1 covers 12 bases. This sequence originates from a man older than 75 with acute or convalescent COVID-19. Sample: peripheral blood. The CDR3 is CASSNDGTGGRGYTF. In DNA, the CDR3 is TGTGCCAGCTCAAACGACGGGACAGGGGGCCGTGGCTACACCTTC.